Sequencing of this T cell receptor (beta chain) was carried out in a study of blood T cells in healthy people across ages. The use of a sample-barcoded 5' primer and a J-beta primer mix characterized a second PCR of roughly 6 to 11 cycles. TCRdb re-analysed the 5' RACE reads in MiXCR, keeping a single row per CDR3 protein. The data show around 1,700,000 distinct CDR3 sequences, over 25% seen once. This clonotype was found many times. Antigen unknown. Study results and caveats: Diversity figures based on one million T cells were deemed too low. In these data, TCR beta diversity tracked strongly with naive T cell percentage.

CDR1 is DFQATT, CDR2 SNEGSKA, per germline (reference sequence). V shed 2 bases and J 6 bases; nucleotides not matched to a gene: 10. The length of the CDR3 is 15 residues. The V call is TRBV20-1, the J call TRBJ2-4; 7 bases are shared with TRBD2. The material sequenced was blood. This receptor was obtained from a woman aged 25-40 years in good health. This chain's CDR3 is CSARHGGGRGNIQYF. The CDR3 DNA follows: TGCAGTGCTAGACACGGGGGAGGGCGGGGAAACATTCAGTACTTC.